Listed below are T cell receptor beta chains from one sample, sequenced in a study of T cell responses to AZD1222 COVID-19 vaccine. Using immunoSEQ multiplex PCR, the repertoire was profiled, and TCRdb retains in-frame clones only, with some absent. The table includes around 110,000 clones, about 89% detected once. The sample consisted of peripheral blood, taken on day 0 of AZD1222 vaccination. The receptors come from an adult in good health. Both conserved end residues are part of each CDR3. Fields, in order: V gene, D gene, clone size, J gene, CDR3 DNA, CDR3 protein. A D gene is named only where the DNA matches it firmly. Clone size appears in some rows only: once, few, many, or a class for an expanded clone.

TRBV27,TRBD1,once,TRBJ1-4,TGTGCCAGCACCCCCGCCGGGACAGGGCATGAAAAACTGTTTTTT,CASTPAGTGHEKLFF
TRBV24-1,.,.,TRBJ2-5,TGTGCCACCAGTGCGCGACAGGGAGGTCAAGAGACCCAGTACTTC,CATSARQGGQETQYF
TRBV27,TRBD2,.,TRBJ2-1,TGTGCCAGCAGCCTACTGACTAGCGGGAGATTATTGAATGAGCAGTTCTTC,CASSLLTSGRLLNEQFF
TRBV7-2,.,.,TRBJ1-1,TGTGCCAGCAGCTTCGACTGGAGCCTTAACACTGAAGCTTTCTTT,CASSFDWSLNTEAFF
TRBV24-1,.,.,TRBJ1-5,TGTGCCACCAGTGACAGGGGCGGCAATCAGCCCCAGCATTTT,CATSDRGGNQPQHF
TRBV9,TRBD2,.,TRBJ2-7,TGTGCCAGCAGCGTAGGGGGTAGCGGGAGCTCCTACGAGCAGTACTTC,CASSVGGSGSSYEQYF
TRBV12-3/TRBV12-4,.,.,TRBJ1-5,TGTGCCAGCAGTTGGGGACAGCCCCAGCATTTT,CASSWGQPQHF
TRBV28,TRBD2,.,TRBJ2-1,TGTGCCAGCAGTTTGGGGAGCGGGGGTGAGCAGTTCTTC,CASSLGSGGEQFF
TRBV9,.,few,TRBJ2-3,TGTGCCAGCAGACGTGGATTAACAGATACGCAGTATTTT,CASRRGLTDTQYF
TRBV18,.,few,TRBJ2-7,TGTGCCAGCTCACCACCGGTGGCCGGCTCCTACGAGCAGTACTTC,CASSPPVAGSYEQYF
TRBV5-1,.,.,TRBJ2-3,TGCGCCAGCAGCTGGGGGGCCAGCACAGATACGCAGTATTTT,CASSWGASTDTQYF
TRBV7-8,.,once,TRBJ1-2,TGTGCCAGCAGCCTGGTAGGGGTGGCGGGCTACACCTTC,CASSLVGVAGYTF
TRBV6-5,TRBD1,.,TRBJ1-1,TGTGCCAGCAGATCCCCGGACAGGTCTCCAAGGGAAGCTTTCTTT,CASRSPDRSPREAFF
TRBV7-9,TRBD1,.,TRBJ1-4,TGTGCCAGCAGCTTAGGACGGGGACAGCGGAATGAAAAACTGTTTTTT,CASSLGRGQRNEKLFF
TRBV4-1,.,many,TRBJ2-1,TGCGCCAGCACCCAGAGTTTTCTCTCCTACAATGAGCAGTTCTTC,CASTQSFLSYNEQFF
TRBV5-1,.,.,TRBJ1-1,TGCGCCAGCAGCTTGTACAGGGAGGATGAAGCTTTCTTT,CASSLYREDEAFF
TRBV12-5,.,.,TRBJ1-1,TGTGCTAGTGGTTTCGGGGCCCAGAACACTGAAGCTTTCTTT,CASGFGAQNTEAFF
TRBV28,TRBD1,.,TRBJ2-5,TGTGCCAGCAGTTCGACAGGGGAACAAGAGACCCAGTACTTC,CASSSTGEQETQYF
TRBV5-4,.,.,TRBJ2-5,TGTGCCAGCAGCTTCGAGCGGGCGCGGGAGACCCAGTACTTC,CASSFERARETQYF
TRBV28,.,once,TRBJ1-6,TGTGCCAGCACCGTTCGCGGTGGTCCCCTCCACTTT,CASTVRGGPLHF
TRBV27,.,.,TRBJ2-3,TGTGCCAGCAGCCGGTCCGAGCAAGATACGCAGTATTTT,CASSRSEQDTQYF
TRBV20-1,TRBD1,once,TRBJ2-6,TGCAGTGCTATTGACAGGGCTGGGGCCAACGTCCTGACTTTC,CSAIDRAGANVLTF
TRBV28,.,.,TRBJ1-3,TGTGCCAGCAGTTGGGCAGGTTTAAACACCATATATTTT,CASSWAGLNTIYF
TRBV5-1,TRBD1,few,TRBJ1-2,TGCGCCAGCAGCTTGGCGGGACAGGGAGCATCTAACTATGGCTACACCTTC,CASSLAGQGASNYGYTF
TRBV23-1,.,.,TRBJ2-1,TGCGCCAGCAGTCAATCGGGCAGGGTCCATGAGCAGTTCTTC,CASSQSGRVHEQFF
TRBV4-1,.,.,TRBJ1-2,TGCGCCAGCAGCCAATCCGGGACGAGCTATGGCTACACCTTC,CASSQSGTSYGYTF
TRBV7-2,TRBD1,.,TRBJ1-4,TGTGCCAGCAGCTCCCGGGACAGATCCGAAAAACTGTTTTTT,CASSSRDRSEKLFF
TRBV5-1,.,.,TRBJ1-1,TGCGCCAGCAGCTTGGTAAGGAGCGGGAACACTGAAGCTTTCTTT,CASSLVRSGNTEAFF
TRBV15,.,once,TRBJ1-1,TGTGCCACCAGCAGGAACGGGGATGGCACTGAAGCTTTCTTT,CATSRNGDGTEAFF
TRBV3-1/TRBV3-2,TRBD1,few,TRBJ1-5,TGTGCCAGCAGCCAGGGTGGGACAGGGGGTTATCAGCCCCAGCATTTT,CASSQGGTGGYQPQHF
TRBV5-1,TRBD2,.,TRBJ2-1,TGCGCCAGCAGTACCACGGGTTCTGCTAGCGGTTACAATGAGCAGTTCTTC,CASSTTGSASGYNEQFF
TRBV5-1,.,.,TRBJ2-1,TGCGCCAGCAGCTTGACTAGCAGCCCTTCCTACAATGAGCAGTTCTTC,CASSLTSSPSYNEQFF
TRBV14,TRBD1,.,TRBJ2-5,TGTGCCAGCAGCCATTGGGACAGGCAAGAGACCCAGTACTTC,CASSHWDRQETQYF
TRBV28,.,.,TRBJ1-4,TGTGCCAGCAGTTTTTGGGCCCCCCCAACTAATGAAAAACTGTTTTTT,CASSFWAPPTNEKLFF
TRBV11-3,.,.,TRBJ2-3,TGTGCCAGCAGCTTTGGAGGGGAGGATACGCAGTATTTT,CASSFGGEDTQYF
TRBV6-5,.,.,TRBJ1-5,TGTGCCAGCAGTAGTAATAGCAATCAGCCCCAGCATTTT,CASSSNSNQPQHF
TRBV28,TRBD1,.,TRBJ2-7,TGTGCCAGCAGTTTACCTGGGACAGTCTACGAGCAGTACTTC,CASSLPGTVYEQYF
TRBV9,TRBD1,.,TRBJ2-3,TGTGCCAGCAGCGTAGGACAGGGTAGCACAGATACGCAGTATTTT,CASSVGQGSTDTQYF
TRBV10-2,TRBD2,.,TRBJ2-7,TGCGCCAGCAGTGGTAAACTAGCGGGAGGGCCTTACGAGCAGTACTTC,CASSGKLAGGPYEQYF
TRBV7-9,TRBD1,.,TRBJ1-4,TGTGCCAGCAGCCTCGGACAGGTTAAAGCTAATGAAAAACTGTTTTTT,CASSLGQVKANEKLFF
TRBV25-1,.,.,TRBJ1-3,TGTGCCACCTCCCGGCCCTCTGGAAACACCATATATTTT,CATSRPSGNTIYF
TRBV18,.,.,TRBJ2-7,TGTGCCAGCTCACCAGTCGGACACAGGGAGGGACGCGGGGAGCAGTACTTC,CASSPVGHREGRGEQYF
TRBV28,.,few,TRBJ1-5,TGTGCCAGCAGTCACGAGCATTTT,CASSHEHF
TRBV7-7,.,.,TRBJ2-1,TGTGCTAGCAGCTTAGGTGCGAGCTCCTACAATGAGCAGTTCTTC,CASSLGASSYNEQFF
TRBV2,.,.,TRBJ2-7,TGTGCCAGCAGTAAGTCGGCGATAGCGGCCCCCTACGAGCAGTACTTC,CASSKSAIAAPYEQYF
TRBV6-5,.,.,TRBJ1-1,TGTGCCAGCAGGAAATGGGGGGCGGACACTGAAGCTTTCTTT,CASRKWGADTEAFF